This TCR beta chain was identified in a study of blood T cell repertoires in COVID-19. The overall study: In each case, the material was cDNA or gDNA derived from T cells, B-cell-depleted T cells, or PBMCs.

The study recruited people aged about 18 to 90 years across about two dozen US areas. What the recovered Cohort 3 donors had was two negative PCRs, clearance, or symptom resolution. The germline gives CDR1 MNHEY, CDR2 SMNVEV (reference sequence). The V end lost 2 bases, the J end lost 4 bases, and 9 bases lay between the germline ends. The CDR3 consists of 14 residues. Original processing notes: Amplifying reference gene primers gave estimates of nucleated cell counts. The protocol was immunoSEQ multiplex PCR, while the TCRdb copy is restricted to in-frame clones and leaves out a portion. The V and J calls and the clone size are those of that table, but D and trimming were determined from the DNA. Of 250,000 or so clones listed, about nine tenths are singletons.

This receptor was identified in a woman under 30 who had recovered from COVID-19. This sequence joins TRBV27 and TRBJ1-5, with D unresolved. Sequencing used PBMCs or T cells enriched from blood (not recorded which). The CDR3 protein is CASSLTLENQPQHF. CDR3 DNA sequence: TGTGCCAGCAGTTTAACGCTAGAGAATCAGCCCCAGCATTTT.